One and the same sample provided the 4 T cell receptor beta chains below, sequenced in a study of blood T cell repertoires in COVID-19. Libraries were prepared by immunoSEQ multiplex PCR; TCRdb keeps only in-frame clonotypes and omits some of them. The table includes 100,000 or so clones, 70% to 90% detected once. Input material: peripheral blood. The receptors originated from a human donor in a cohort sampled during active COVID-19.

The CDR3 nucleotides are TGTGCCAGCTTGGAGGCCGCGAACACCGGGGAGCTGTTTTTT. It encodes CASLEAANTGELFF. The V gene is TRBV6-6, the J gene TRBJ2-2, with D possibly being TRBD2 (5 bases). Germline CDR1 is MNHNY and CDR2 is SVGAGI (reference sequence). The CDR3 loop spans 14 amino acids. Trimming took off 8 bases at V and 0 bases at J, with 10 bases between the two ends.

This clone was counted between two and nine times. The V gene is TRBV7-2, the J gene TRBJ1-1, with D possibly matching TRBD1 (6 bases). With 4 bases removed from V and 5 bases from J, the gap between germline ends came to 14 bases. Germline CDR1 SGHTA, CDR2 FQGNSA. There are 14 residues in the CDR3. The CDR3 DNA reads as TGTGCCAGCAGCTCCACCGGGACAAGTACTGAAGCTTTCTTT. Translating gives CASSSTGTSTEAFF.

The gene calls are TRBV11-3 and TRBJ2-3, with D tentatively TRBD2 (5 bases). V gave up 8 bases and J gave up 0 bases, with 9 bases separating them. Germline values: CDR1 SGHNT, CDR2 YENEEA. The CDR3 runs to 13 residues. This CDR3 is CASQSGSTDTQYF. In DNA, the CDR3 is TGTGCCAGCCAAAGCGGTAGCACAGATACGCAGTATTTT.

The genes are TRBV19 and TRBJ1-1; tentative D call: TRBD1 (5 bases). The germline CDR1 and CDR2 sequences are LNHDA and SQIVND (reference sequence). V lost 6 bases and J 1 base, leaving 12 bases between the germline ends. The CDR3 runs to 14 residues. CDR3 loop: CASRPTETNTEAFF. CDR3 coding DNA: TGTGCCAGTAGACCGACAGAGACGAACACTGAAGCTTTCTTT.